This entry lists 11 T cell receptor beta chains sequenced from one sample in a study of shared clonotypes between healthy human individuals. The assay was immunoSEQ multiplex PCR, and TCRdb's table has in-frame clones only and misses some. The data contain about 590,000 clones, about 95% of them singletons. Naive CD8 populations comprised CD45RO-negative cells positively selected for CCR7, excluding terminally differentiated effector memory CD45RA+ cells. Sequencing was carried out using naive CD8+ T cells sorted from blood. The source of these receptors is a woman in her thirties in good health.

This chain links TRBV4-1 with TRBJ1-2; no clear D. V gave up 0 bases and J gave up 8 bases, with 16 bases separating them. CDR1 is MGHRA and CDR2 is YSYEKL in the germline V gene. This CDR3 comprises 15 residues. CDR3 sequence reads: CASSQDRGAGWGYTF. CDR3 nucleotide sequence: TGCGCCAGCAGCCAAGATCGGGGAGCGGGATGGGGCTACACCTTC.

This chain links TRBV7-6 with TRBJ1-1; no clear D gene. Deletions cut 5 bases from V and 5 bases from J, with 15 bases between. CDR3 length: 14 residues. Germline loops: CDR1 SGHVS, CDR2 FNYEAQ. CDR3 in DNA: TGTGCCAGCAGCCCGGGAGGGAGTTGGACTGAAGCTTTCTTT. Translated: CASSPGGSWTEAFF.

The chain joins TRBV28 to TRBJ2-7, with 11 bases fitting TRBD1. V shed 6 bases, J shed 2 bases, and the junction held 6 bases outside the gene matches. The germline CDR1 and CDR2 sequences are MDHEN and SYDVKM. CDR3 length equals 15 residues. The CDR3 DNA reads TGTGCCAGCAGCCCTACGGGACAGGGGGCCTACGAGCAGTACTTC. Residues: CASSPTGQGAYEQYF.

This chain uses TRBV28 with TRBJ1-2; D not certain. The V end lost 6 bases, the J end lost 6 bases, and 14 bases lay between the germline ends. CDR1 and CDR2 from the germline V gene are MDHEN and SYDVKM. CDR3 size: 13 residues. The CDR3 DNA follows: TGTGCCAGCAGCCCGCCTTCCGGGGATGGCTACACCTTC. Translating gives CASSPPSGDGYTF.

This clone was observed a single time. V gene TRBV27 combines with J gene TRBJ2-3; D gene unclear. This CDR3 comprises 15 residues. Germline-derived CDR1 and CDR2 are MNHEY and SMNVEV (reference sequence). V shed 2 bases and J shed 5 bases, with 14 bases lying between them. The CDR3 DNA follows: TGTGCCAGCAGTTTAGGGCTACCGGCGGTAGATACGCAGTATTTT. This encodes CASSLGLPAVDTQYF.

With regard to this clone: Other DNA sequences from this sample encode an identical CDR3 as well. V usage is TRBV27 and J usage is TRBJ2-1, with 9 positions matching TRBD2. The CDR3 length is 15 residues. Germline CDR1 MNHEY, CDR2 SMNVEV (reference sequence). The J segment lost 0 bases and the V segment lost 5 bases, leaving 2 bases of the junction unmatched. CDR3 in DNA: TGTGCCAGCAGTAGTAGCGGGAGCTCCTACAATGAGCAGTTCTTC. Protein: CASSSSGSSYNEQFF.

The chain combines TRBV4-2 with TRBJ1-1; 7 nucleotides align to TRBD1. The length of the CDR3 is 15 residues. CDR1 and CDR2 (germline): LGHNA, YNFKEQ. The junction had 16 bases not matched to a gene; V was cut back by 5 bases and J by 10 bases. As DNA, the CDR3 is TGTGCCAGCAGCGCCCACAGGGGCGATAACCCCCGAGCTTTCTTT. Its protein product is CASSAHRGDNPRAFF.

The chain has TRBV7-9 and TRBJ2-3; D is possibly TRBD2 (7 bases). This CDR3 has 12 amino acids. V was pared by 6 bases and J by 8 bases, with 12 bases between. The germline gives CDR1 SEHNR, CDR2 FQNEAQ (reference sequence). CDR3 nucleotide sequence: TGTGCCAGCAGACAGGGAGGGCGTACGCAGTATTTT. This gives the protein CASRQGGRTQYF.

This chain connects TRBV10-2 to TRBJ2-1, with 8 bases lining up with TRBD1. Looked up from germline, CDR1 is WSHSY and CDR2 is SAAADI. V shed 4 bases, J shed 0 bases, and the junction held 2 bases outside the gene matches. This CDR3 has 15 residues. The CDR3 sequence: CASSVTGASYNEQFF. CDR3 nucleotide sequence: TGCGCCAGCAGTGTGACAGGGGCCTCCTACAATGAGCAGTTCTTC.

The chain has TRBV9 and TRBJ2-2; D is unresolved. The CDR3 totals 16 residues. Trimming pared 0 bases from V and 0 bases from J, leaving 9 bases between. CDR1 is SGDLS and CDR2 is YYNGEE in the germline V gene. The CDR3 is CASSVVVKPNTGELFF. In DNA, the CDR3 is TGTGCCAGCAGCGTAGTAGTCAAACCGAACACCGGGGAGCTGTTTTTT.

The CDR3 is CASSSTLSRDRAYEQYF. The DNA of the CDR3 is TGTGCCAGCAGTTCAACCCTGTCCCGGGACAGGGCCTACGAGCAGTACTTC. This rearrangement joins TRBV27 to TRBJ2-7; 9 bases map to TRBD1. There are 17 residues in the CDR3. Germline V lookup: CDR1 MNHEY, CDR2 SMNVEV (reference sequence). Trimming cost V 4 bases and J 2 bases; bases outside gene matches: 12.